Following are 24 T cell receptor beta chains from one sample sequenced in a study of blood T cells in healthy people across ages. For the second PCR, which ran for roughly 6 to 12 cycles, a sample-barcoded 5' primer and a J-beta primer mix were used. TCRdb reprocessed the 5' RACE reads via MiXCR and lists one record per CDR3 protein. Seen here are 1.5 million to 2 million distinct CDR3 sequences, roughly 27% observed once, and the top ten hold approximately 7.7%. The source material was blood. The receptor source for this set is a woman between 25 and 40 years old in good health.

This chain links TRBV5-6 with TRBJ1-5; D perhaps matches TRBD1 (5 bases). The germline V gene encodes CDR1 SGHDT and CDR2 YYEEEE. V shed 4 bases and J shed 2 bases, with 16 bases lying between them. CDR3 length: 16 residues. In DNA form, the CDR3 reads TGTGCCAGCAGCCTCAGCGGGGCGCTCGGCAATCAGCCCCAGCATTTT. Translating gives CASSLSGALGNQPQHF.

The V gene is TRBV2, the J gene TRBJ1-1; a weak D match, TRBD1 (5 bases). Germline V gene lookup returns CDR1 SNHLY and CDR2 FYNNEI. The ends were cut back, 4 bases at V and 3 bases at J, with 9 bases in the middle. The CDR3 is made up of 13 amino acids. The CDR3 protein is CASSAEGYTEAFF. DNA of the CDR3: TGTGCCAGCAGTGCGGAGGGGTACACTGAAGCTTTCTTT.

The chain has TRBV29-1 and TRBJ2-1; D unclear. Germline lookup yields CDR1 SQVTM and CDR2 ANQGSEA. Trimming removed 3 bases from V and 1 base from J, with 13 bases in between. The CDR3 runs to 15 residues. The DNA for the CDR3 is TGCAGCGTTGAGCCCGACCGGCGGTCCTACAATGAGCAGTTCTTC. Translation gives CSVEPDRRSYNEQFF.

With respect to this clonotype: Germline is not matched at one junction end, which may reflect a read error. DNA of the CDR3: TGCGCCAGCAGCCCTCCGGACAGGGGGCAGGGCTGCACCTTC. Encoded protein: CASSPPDRGQGCTF. The chain employs TRBV5-1 and TRBJ1-2, with 11 bases fitting TRBD1. Germline V CDR1 and CDR2: SGHRS, YFSETQ. The CDR3 is 14 amino acids.

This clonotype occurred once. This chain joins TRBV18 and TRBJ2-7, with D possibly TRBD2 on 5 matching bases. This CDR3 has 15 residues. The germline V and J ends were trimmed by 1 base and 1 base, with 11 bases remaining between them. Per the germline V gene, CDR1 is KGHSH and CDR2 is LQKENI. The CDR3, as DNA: TGTGCCAGCTCACCACTTGGACCGGGATCCTACGAGCAGTACTTC. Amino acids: CASSPLGPGSYEQYF.

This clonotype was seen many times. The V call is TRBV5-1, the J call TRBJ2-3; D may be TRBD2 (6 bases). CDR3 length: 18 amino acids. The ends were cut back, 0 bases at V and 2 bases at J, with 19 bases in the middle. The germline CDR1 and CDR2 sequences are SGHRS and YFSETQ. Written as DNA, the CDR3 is TGCGCCAGCAGCTTGGTCCTTAGCGGCACACCTCTCACAGATACGCAGTATTTT. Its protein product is CASSLVLSGTPLTDTQYF.

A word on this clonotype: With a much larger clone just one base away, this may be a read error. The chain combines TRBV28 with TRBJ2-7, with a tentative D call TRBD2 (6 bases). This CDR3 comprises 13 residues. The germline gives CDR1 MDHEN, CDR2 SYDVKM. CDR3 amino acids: CASRTTSTYEQHF. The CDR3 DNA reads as TGTGCCAGCAGAACGACTAGTACCTACGAGCAGCACTTC.

The CDR3 DNA sequence: TGTGCCAGCACCCCTGCAGGAGGTTCCTCCTACGAGCAGTACTTC. The encoded protein is CASTPAGGSSYEQYF. The V and J genes are TRBV27 and TRBJ2-7; D perhaps matches TRBD2 (5 bases). Per germline, CDR1 MNHEY and CDR2 SMNVEV (reference sequence). This CDR3 contains 15 residues. The ends were cut back, 7 bases at V and 0 bases at J, with 16 bases in the middle.

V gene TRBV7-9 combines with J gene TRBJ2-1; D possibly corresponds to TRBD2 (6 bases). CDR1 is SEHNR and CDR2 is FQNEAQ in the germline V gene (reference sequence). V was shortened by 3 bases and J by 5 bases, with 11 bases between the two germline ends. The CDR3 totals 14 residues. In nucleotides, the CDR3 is TGTGCCAGCAGCTTGGAGGGTGGACACAATGAGCAGTTCTTC. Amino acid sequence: CASSLEGGHNEQFF.

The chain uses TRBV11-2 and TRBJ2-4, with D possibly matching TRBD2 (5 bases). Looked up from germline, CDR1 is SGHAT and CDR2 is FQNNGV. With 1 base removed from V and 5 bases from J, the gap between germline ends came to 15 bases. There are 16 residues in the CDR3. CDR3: CASSLAGVDPENIQYF. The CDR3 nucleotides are TGTGCCAGCAGCTTAGCCGGGGTAGACCCCGAAAACATTCAGTACTTC.

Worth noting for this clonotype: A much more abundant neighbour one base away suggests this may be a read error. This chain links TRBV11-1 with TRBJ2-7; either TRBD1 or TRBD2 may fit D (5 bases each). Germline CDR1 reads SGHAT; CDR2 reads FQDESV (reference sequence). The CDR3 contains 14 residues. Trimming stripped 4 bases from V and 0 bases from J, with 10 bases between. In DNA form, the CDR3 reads TGTGCCAGCAGCTACCCCGGGGCCTCCTACGAGCAGTACTTC. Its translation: CASSYPGASYEQYF.

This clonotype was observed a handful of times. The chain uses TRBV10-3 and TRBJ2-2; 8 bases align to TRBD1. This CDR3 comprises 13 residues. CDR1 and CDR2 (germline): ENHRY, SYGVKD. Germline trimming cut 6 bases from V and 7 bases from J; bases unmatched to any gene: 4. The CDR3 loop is CAIRDRELGELFF. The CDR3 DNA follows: TGTGCCATCAGGGACAGGGAACTCGGGGAGCTGTTTTTT.

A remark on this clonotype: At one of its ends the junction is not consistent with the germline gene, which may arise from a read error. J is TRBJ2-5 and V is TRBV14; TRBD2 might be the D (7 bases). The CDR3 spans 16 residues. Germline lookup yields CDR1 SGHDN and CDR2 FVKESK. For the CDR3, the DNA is TGTGCCCGCAGCGTCGCGGCGGGGGCACACCAAGAGACCCAGTACTTC. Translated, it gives CARSVAAGAHQETQYF.

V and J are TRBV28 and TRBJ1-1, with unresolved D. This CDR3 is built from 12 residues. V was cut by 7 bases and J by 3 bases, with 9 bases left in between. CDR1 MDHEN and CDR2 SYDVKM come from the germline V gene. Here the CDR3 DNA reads TGTGCCAGCACCTTGGGGTACACTGAAGCTTTCTTT. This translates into CASTLGYTEAFF.

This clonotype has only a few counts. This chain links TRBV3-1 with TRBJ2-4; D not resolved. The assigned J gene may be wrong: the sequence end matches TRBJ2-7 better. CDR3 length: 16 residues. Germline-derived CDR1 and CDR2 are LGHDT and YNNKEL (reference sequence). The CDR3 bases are TGTGCCAGCAGCCAAGATCAAGACTCCTCGACCTACGAGCAGTACTTC. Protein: CASSQDQDSSTYEQYF.

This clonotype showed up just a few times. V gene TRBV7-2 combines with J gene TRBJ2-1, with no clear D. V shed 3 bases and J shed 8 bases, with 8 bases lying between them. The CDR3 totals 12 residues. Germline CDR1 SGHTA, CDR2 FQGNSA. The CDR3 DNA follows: TGTGCCAGCAGCTTCCCCTGGGATGAGCAGTTCTTC. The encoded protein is CASSFPWDEQFF.

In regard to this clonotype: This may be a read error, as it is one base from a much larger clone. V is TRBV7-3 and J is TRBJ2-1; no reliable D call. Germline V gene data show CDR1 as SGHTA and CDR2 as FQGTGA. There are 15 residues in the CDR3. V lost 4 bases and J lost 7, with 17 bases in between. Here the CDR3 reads CASSSRPRADNEQFF. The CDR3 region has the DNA TGTGCCAGCAGCTCCCGGCCCCGGGCGGATAATGAGCAGTTCTTC.

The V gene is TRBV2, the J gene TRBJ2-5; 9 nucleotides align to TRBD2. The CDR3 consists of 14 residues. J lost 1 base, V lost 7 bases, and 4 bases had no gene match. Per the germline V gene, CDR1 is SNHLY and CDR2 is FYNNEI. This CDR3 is CASTRAGGQETQYF. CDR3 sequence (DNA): TGTGCCAGCACGAGAGCGGGGGGCCAAGAGACCCAGTACTTC.

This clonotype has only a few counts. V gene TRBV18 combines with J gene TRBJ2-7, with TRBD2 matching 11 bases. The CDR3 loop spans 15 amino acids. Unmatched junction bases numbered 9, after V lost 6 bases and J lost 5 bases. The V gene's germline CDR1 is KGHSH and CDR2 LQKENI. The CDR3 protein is CASSDVLAGDDEQYF. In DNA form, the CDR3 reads TGTGCCAGCTCGGACGTACTAGCGGGGGACGACGAGCAGTACTTC.

The CDR3 DNA reads as TGTGCCAGCAGTGAAATGGGCAGGACCAATCAGCCCCAGCATTTT. Translated, it gives CASSEMGRTNQPQHF. The rearrangement links TRBV2 to TRBJ1-5; D is undetermined. The germline V gene encodes CDR1 SNHLY and CDR2 FYNNEI. Trimming took off 2 bases at V and 3 bases at J, with 11 bases between the two ends. CDR3 length: 15 residues.

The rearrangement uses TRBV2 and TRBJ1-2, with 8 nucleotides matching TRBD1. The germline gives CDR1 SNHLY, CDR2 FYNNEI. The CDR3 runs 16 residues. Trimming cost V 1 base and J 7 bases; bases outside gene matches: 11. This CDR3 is CASSEEVFGQGGGYTF. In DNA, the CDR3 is TGTGCCAGCAGTGAAGAGGTCTTCGGACAGGGTGGTGGCTACACCTTC. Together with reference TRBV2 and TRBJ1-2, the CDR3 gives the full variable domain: EPEVTQTPSHQVTQMGQEVILRCVPISNHLYFYWYRQILGQKVEFLVSFYNNEISEKSEIFDDQFSVERPDGSNFTLKIRSTKLEDSAMYFCASSEEVFGQGGGYTFGSGTRLTVV.

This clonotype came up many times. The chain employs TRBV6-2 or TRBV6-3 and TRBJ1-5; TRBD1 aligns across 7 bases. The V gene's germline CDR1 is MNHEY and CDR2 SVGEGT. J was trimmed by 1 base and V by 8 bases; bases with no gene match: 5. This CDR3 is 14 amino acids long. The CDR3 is CASGGTDSNQPQHF. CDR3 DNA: TGTGCCAGCGGCGGGACAGACAGCAATCAGCCCCAGCATTTT.

The DNA of the CDR3 is TGCGCCAGCAGGCCTGTGGGGACGGCTTACAATGAGCAGTTCTTC. Translating it yields CASRPVGTAYNEQFF. The chain has TRBV5-1 and TRBJ2-1; TRBD1 or TRBD2 may be the D gene (5 bases each). The germline V gene has CDR1 SGHRS and CDR2 YFSETQ. The CDR3 sequence is 15 residues long. Between the trimmed V and J ends, which lost 5 bases and 4 bases, there was a span of 16 bases.

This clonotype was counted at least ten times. The CDR3 DNA follows: TGTGCCACCAGCAGAGATACACCCTACGAGCAGTACTTC. Protein: CATSRDTPYEQYF. The genes are TRBV15 and TRBJ2-7; D ambiguous. The V and J ends lost 0 bases and 2 bases respectively, with 5 bases between them. Germline CDR1 and CDR2: LNHNV and YYDKDF (reference sequence). The CDR3 is 13 amino acids.